The 14 T cell receptor beta chains listed next were all sequenced from one sample in a study of T-cell memory formation after mild COVID-19. TCRdb called the 5' RACE reads again in MiXCR, with one record for every CDR3 protein. In the table there are some 450,000 distinct CDR3 sequences, roughly 18% of which are singletons. Sequences were obtained from PBMCs or a T cell subset sorted from them (not recorded which). Every receptor here comes from a man aged 18 to 30 who had mild COVID-19 (a few samples of this study predate the infection). Cell type and time point are not known.

The V call is TRBV7-2, the J call TRBJ2-4; 8 nucleotides agree with TRBD2. The CDR3 runs 17 residues. The V and J ends lost 2 bases and 0 bases, in that order; junction bases with no gene match: 6. CDR1 and CDR2 from the germline V gene are SGHTA and FQGNSA. The CDR3 here is CASSLFPGGVAKNIQYF. As DNA, the CDR3 is TGTGCCAGCAGCTTATTCCCCGGGGGGGTAGCCAAAAACATTCAGTACTTC.

This clonotype was counted ten times or more. The chain employs TRBV7-8 and TRBJ2-5, with 11 bases fitting TRBD1. Germline V gene data show CDR1 as SGHVS and CDR2 as FQNEAQ. This CDR3 contains 15 residues. Germline trimming cut 4 bases from V and 4 bases from J; bases unmatched to any gene: 5. This CDR3 is CASSSWTGGVETQYF. The CDR3 coding sequence is TGTGCCAGCAGCTCCTGGACAGGGGGCGTAGAGACCCAGTACTTC.

The chain couples TRBV6-1 to TRBJ2-7; TRBD2 is a possible D gene (5 bases). Germline V gene sequence: CDR1 MNHNS, CDR2 SASEGT. Trimming removed 7 bases from V and 7 bases from J, with 17 bases in between. The CDR3 runs 13 residues. The CDR3 coding sequence is TGTGCCAGCATGACCCCTTTCCCGGGGGAGCAGTACGTC. It translates to CASMTPFPGEQYV.

This clonotype occurred a few times. The V call is TRBV6-2 or TRBV6-3, the J call TRBJ2-3, with D perhaps TRBD2 (5 bases). Looked up from germline, CDR1 is MNHEY and CDR2 is SVGEGT. CDR3 size: 13 residues. V was trimmed by 11 bases and J by 4 bases, leaving 16 bases between them. The CDR3 sequence is CAGAPSLADTQYF. Written as DNA, the CDR3 is TGTGCCGGCGCCCCTTCACTAGCAGATACGCAGTATTTT.

The rearrangement uses TRBV7-2 and TRBJ2-3; D possibly corresponds to TRBD2 (6 bases). V gave up 5 bases and J gave up 7 bases, with 22 bases separating them. Germline V CDR1 and CDR2: SGHTA, FQGNSA. The CDR3 consists of 16 residues. CDR3 sequence (DNA): TGTGCCAGCAGCCGGCTTCGCCGGGACTCCGAGTATACGCAGTATTTT. This sequence encodes CASSRLRRDSEYTQYF. The entire variable domain, with the rest obtained from reference TRBV7-2 and TRBJ2-3, is as follows: GAGVSQSPSNKVTEKGKDVELRCDPISGHTALYWYRQSLGQGLEFLIYFQGNSAPDKSGLPSDRFSAERTGGSVSTLTIQRTQQEDSAVYLCASSRLRRDSEYTQYFGPGTRLTVL.

The sample holds a few counts of this clonotype. The chain's CDR3 is CASKDPNRGLEGGYTF. The CDR3 DNA sequence: TGTGCCAGCAAGGACCCCAACAGGGGACTAGAAGGGGGCTACACCTTC. The chain joins TRBV27 to TRBJ1-2, with 7 bases matching TRBD1. After removal of 7 bases from V and 8 bases from J, the junction contained 19 bases not matched to a gene. Germline CDR1 and CDR2: MNHEY and SMNVEV (reference sequence). This CDR3 region has 16 residues.

This clonotype was counted between two and nine times. Here the CDR3 DNA reads TGTGCCAGCAGTATTCGGACAGGGTTCACTGAAGCTTTCTTT. Translated: CASSIRTGFTEAFF. V and J are TRBV6-2 or TRBV6-3 and TRBJ1-1; 8 bases agree with TRBD1. V dropped 5 bases and J dropped 4; count of bases not matched to a gene: 6. Germline assignment: CDR1 MNHEY and CDR2 SVGEGT. CDR3 size: 14 residues.

This clonotype appeared once. The rearrangement uses TRBV3-1 and TRBJ1-1, with no clear D. The germline V gene has CDR1 LGHDT and CDR2 YNNKEL (reference sequence). V lost 3 bases and J lost 5, with 7 bases in between. This CDR3 contains 12 residues. In nucleotides, the CDR3 is TGTGCCAGCAGCCATGCCCTAACTGAAGCTTTCTTT. It yields the protein CASSHALTEAFF.

This chain uses TRBV25-1 with TRBJ1-2, with 9 bases fitting TRBD1. The V gene's germline CDR1 is MGHDK and CDR2 SYGVNS. V lost 4 bases and J lost 2; bases outside the gene matches: 5. The CDR3 length is 15 residues. The CDR3: CASSGRDRENYGYTF. In nucleotides, the CDR3 is TGTGCCAGCAGTGGACGGGACAGGGAAAACTATGGCTACACCTTC.

The V and J genes are TRBV20-1 and TRBJ1-2, with 9 bases matching TRBD1. J was trimmed by 2 bases and V by 4 bases; bases with no gene match: 5. CDR1 DFQATT and CDR2 SNEGSKA come from the germline V gene (reference sequence). There are 14 residues in the CDR3. CDR3 DNA sequence: TGCAGTGCTATTACAGGGGGCGCAAACTATGGCTACACCTTC. Its translation: CSAITGGANYGYTF.

The genes are TRBV11-2 and TRBJ2-2; 9 nucleotides align to TRBD1. CDR1 SGHAT and CDR2 FQNNGV come from the germline V gene. V lost 0 bases, J lost 5 bases, and 7 bases stayed unmatched. The CDR3 length is 17 residues. In DNA form, the CDR3 reads TGTGCCAGCAGCTTAGATCTTTGGACAGGGGTGACCGGGGAGCTGTTTTTT. Its protein product is CASSLDLWTGVTGELFF.

This clonotype was counted a few times. J is TRBJ1-6 and V is TRBV10-3, with D unclear. Germline loops: CDR1 ENHRY, CDR2 SYGVKD. CDR3 size: 14 residues. V was pared by 5 bases and J by 1 base, with 6 bases between. In nucleotides, the CDR3 is TGTGCCATCAGTCAGGATTCCTATAATTCACCCCTCCACTTT. It is translated as CAISQDSYNSPLHF.

This clonotype was observed many times. The chain combines TRBV10-3 with TRBJ1-5; TRBD1 might be the D (5 bases). The CDR3 length is 14 residues. V gave up 5 bases and J gave up 0 bases, with 8 bases separating them. The germline CDR1 and CDR2 sequences are ENHRY and SYGVKD. The CDR3 nucleotides read TGTGCCATCAGTCCCGACAGTAGCAATCAGCCCCAGCATTTT. It is translated as CAISPDSSNQPQHF.

This clonotype was counted only a few times. The chain recombines TRBV20-1 with TRBJ2-3; D is undetermined. The CDR3 contains 14 residues. V lost 5 bases to trimming and J lost 2 bases, with 14 bases between them. Germline V gene sequence: CDR1 DFQATT, CDR2 SNEGSKA (reference sequence). CDR3 DNA sequence: TGCAGTGCTGGGCCTGGGATTTCCACAGATACGCAGTATTTT. It translates to CSAGPGISTDTQYF.